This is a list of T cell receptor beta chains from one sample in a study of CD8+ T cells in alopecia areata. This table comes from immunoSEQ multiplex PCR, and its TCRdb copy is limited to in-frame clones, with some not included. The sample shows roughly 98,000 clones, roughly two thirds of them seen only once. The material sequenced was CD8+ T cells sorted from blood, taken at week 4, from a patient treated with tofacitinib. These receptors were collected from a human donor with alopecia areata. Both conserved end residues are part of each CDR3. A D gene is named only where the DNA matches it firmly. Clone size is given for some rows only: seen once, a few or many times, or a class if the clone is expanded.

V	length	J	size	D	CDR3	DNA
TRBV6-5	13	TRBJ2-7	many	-	CASSSTGLDEQYF	TGTGCCAGCAGCTCTACAGGGCTGGACGAGCAGTACTTC
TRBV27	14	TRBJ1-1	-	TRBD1	CASSHRGMNTEAFF	TGTGCCAGCAGTCACAGGGGAATGAACACTGAAGCTTTCTTT
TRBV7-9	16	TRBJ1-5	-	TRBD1	CASSDGTGGIDQPQHF	TGTGCCAGCAGCGACGGGACAGGGGGCATCGATCAGCCCCAGCATTTT
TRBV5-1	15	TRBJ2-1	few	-	CASSSDLGAFVEQFF	TGCGCCAGCAGCAGCGACCTGGGGGCTTTCGTGGAGCAGTTCTTC
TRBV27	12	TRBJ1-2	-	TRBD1	CASSRGQIGYTF	TGTGCCAGCAGCCGGGGACAGATTGGCTACACCTTC
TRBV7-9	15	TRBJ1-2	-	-	CATDDPALGHYGYTF	TGTGCCACCGACGACCCAGCACTGGGCCACTATGGCTACACCTTC
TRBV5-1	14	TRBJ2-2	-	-	CASSWGLNTGELFF	TGCGCCAGCAGCTGGGGACTGAACACCGGGGAGCTGTTTTTT
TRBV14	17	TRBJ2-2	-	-	CASSQDSLSRYTGELFF	TGTGCCAGCAGCCAAGATAGTTTGAGTCGCTACACCGGGGAGCTGTTTTTT
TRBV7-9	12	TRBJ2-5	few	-	CASSAGHETQYF	TGTGCCAGCAGCGCGGGACACGAGACCCAGTACTTC
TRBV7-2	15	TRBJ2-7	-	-	CASSQTWLGSYEQYF	TGTGCCAGCAGCCAGACCTGGTTAGGGAGCTACGAGCAGTACTTC
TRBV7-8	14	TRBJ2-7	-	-	CASSQGALGYEQYF	TGTGCCAGCAGCCAAGGGGCCTTAGGTTACGAGCAGTACTTC
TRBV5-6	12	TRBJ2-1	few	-	CASHQTYNEQFF	TGTGCCAGCCACCAGACCTACAATGAGCAGTTCTTC
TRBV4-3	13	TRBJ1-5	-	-	CASSPRASGPQHF	TGCGCCAGCAGCCCCAGGGCATCTGGGCCCCAGCATTTT
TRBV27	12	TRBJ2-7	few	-	CASSFPSGEQYF	TGTGCCAGCAGTTTTCCTTCGGGAGAGCAGTACTTC
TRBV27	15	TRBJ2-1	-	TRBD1	CASSHGTGSYNEQFF	TGTGCCAGCAGTCATGGGACAGGGTCCTACAATGAGCAGTTCTTC
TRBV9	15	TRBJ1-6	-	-	CASNPGGSAISPLHF	TGTGCCAGCAACCCGGGAGGATCGGCTATTTCACCCCTCCACTTT
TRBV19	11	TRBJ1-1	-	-	CASRIGTFAFF	TGTGCCAGTAGGATTGGGACGTTTGCTTTCTTT
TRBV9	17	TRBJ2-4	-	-	CASSSPRDYPAKNIQYF	TGTGCCAGCAGCTCCCCTAGAGACTACCCAGCCAAAAACATTCAGTACTTC
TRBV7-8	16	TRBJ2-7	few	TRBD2	CASSLSSSGISYEQYF	TGTGCCAGCAGCTTATCATCTAGCGGGATTAGCTACGAGCAGTACTTC
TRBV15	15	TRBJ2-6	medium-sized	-	CATSREGSGANVLTF	TGTGCCACCAGCAGAGAGGGCTCTGGGGCCAACGTCCTGACTTTC
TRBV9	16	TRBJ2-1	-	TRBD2	CASSVDRGDSYNEQFF	TGTGCCAGCAGCGTAGATCGGGGGGACTCCTACAATGAGCAGTTCTTC
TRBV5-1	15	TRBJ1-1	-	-	CASSFGLGFDTEAFF	TGCGCCAGCAGCTTCGGGTTAGGGTTTGACACTGAAGCTTTCTTT
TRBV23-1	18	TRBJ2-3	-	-	CASSRWDFVPAGTDTQYF	TGCGCCAGCAGTCGATGGGATTTTGTTCCCGCTGGCACAGATACGCAGTATTTT
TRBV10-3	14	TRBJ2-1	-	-	CAISESGDNNEQFF	TGTGCCATCAGTGAGTCGGGGGACAACAATGAGCAGTTCTTC
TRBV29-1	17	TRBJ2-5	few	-	CSAEGLPAYSEQETQYF	TGCAGCGCAGAAGGTCTCCCCGCCTACTCCGAACAAGAGACCCAGTACTTC
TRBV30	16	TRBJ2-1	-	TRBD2	CAWSDGTSGSLDEQFF	TGTGCCTGGAGTGACGGGACTAGCGGGAGTCTGGATGAGCAGTTCTTC
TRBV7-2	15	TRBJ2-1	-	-	CASSSGLSSYNEQFF	TGTGCCAGCAGCTCGGGACTTTCCTCCTACAATGAGCAGTTCTTC
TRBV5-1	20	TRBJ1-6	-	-	CASRGTPLRLDSSYNSPLHF	TGCGCCAGCAGGGGGACTCCCCTCCGGTTGGATAGCTCCTATAATTCACCCCTCCACTTT
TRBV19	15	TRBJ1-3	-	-	CASSIDLGPGNTIYF	TGTGCCAGTAGTATAGATCTGGGTCCTGGAAACACCATATATTTT
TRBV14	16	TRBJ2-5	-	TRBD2	CASSQGTSGSRETQYF	TGTGCCAGCAGCCAAGGGACTAGCGGGAGTCGAGAGACCCAGTACTTC
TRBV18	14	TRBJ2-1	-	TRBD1	CASSPPTGPNEQFF	TGTGCCAGCTCACCACCGACAGGGCCCAATGAGCAGTTCTTC
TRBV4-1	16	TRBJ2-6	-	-	CASSQEGSSGANVLTF	TGCGCCAGCAGCCAAGAAGGGAGCTCTGGGGCCAACGTCCTGACTTTC
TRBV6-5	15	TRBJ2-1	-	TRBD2	CASSLGVAGGLEQFF	TGTGCCAGCAGTCTGGGGGTAGCGGGAGGTCTTGAGCAGTTCTTC
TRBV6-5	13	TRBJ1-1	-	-	CASSYTAGAEAFF	TGTGCCAGCAGTTACACGGCGGGGGCTGAAGCTTTCTTT
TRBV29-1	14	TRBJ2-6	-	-	CSVDTGSGANVLTF	TGCAGCGTTGATACGGGGTCTGGGGCCAACGTCCTGACTTTC
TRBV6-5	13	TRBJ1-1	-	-	CASSEYQNTEAFF	TGTGCCAGCAGTGAATATCAGAACACTGAAGCTTTCTTT
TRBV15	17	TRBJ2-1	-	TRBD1	CATSRDRGQGHYNEQFF	TGTGCCACCAGCAGAGATCGGGGACAGGGGCACTACAATGAGCAGTTCTTC
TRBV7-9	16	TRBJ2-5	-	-	CASSRERVTNGETQYF	TGTGCCAGCAGCAGAGAGCGGGTAACGAACGGGGAGACCCAGTACTTC
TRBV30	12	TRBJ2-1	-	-	CAWSGGHNEQFF	TGTGCCTGGAGTGGAGGCCACAATGAGCAGTTCTTC
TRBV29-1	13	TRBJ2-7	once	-	CSVGAQTSYEQYF	TGCAGCGTTGGGGCACAGACCTCCTACGAGCAGTACTTC